These 20 T cell receptor beta chains were sequenced from one sample in a study of blood T cells in healthy people across ages. A second PCR, run for roughly 7 to 11 cycles, used a sample-barcoded 5' primer plus a J-beta primer mix. TCRdb analysed the 5' RACE reads with MiXCR anew, one entry per CDR3 protein. The sample contains almost 1 million distinct CDR3 sequences, roughly 50% of which appear only once. The sample taken for sequencing was blood. The receptors shown here come from an older woman in good health.

CDR3 DNA: TGCGCCAGCAGCCGGGGAGTGGCAACCTACGAGCAGTACTTC. It yields the protein CASSRGVATYEQYF. The rearrangement links TRBV4-1 to TRBJ2-7, with D perhaps matching TRBD2 (5 bases). V lost 4 bases and J lost 2, with 12 bases in between. This CDR3 has 14 amino acids. From germline, CDR1 is MGHRA and CDR2 YSYEKL.

This CDR3 reads CASSYSLGTRFYEQYF. In nucleotides, the CDR3 is TGTGCCAGCAGTTACTCGCTTGGTACCCGGTTCTACGAGCAGTACTTC. J is TRBJ2-7 and V is TRBV6-5; the D is unclear. V was shortened by 0 bases and J by 3 bases, with 15 bases between the two germline ends. Germline CDR1 reads MNHEY; CDR2 reads SVGAGI. This CDR3 contains 16 residues.

The V and J genes are TRBV12-3 or TRBV12-4 and TRBJ1-1, with a weak D call TRBD1 (6 bases). The CDR3 is 13 residues long. V dropped 8 bases and J dropped 1 base, with 11 bases sitting between them. The DNA of the CDR3 is TGTGCCAGCTCCACAGGGTCGAACACTGAAGCTTTCTTT. This sequence encodes CASSTGSNTEAFF.

Worth noting for this clonotype: Mismatch with germline at one junction end may stem from a read error. This rearrangement joins TRBV29-1 to TRBJ2-3, with a weak D call TRBD1 (6 bases). This CDR3 comprises 12 residues. CDR1 is SQVTM and CDR2 is ANQGSEA in the germline V gene. The CDR3 sequence: CSVEPRTATQYF. The CDR3, as DNA: TGCAGCGTTGAACCCCGGACAGCTACGCAGTATTTT.

The chain joins TRBV20-1 to TRBJ2-7; no firm D call. The length of the CDR3 is 13 residues. V lost 3 bases to trimming and J lost 1 base, with 10 bases between them. CDR1 and CDR2 (germline): DFQATT, SNEGSKA (reference sequence). The CDR3 is CSARPSESYEQYF. The DNA of the CDR3 is TGCAGTGCTAGGCCATCCGAGTCCTACGAGCAGTACTTC.

The chain has TRBV4-2 and TRBJ2-7; 7 bases map to TRBD1. CDR3 length: 17 amino acids. The germline V gene has CDR1 LGHNA and CDR2 YNFKEQ. V dropped 0 bases and J dropped 10; count of bases not matched to a gene: 18. The CDR3 DNA reads TGTGCCAGCAGCCAAGAGTGGCAGGGGGAAAGTTTGGAGGCCCAGTACTTC. Its protein is CASSQEWQGESLEAQYF.

V is TRBV7-9 and J is TRBJ2-1, with 13 bases lining up with TRBD2. Trimming at V came to 0 bases and at J to 9 bases, leaving 5 bases not matched to a gene. Looked up from germline, CDR1 is SEHNR and CDR2 is FQNEAQ (reference sequence). This CDR3 spans 16 amino acids. The CDR3 here is CASSLAPGLAGFEQFF. Here the CDR3 DNA reads TGTGCCAGCAGCTTAGCTCCGGGACTAGCGGGATTTGAGCAGTTCTTC.

The chain is built from TRBV5-1 and TRBJ2-4, with D maybe TRBD1 (8 bases). The J call may be faulty, since TRBJ2-7 better matches the DNA end. This CDR3 region has 16 residues. Germline loops: CDR1 SGHRS, CDR2 YFSETQ. The CDR3 here is CASSGKQGGTSSEQYF. CDR3 nucleotides: TGCGCCAGCAGCGGAAAACAGGGGGGGACGTCTAGCGAGCAGTACTTC.

The CDR3 DNA is TGTGCCAGCAGACGCAGGGAAAACAGGGCAACTAATGAAAAACTGTTTTTT. Amino acid sequence: CASRRRENRATNEKLFF. This rearrangement joins TRBV2 to TRBJ1-4, with D possibly TRBD1 on 6 matching bases. Trimming left V 6 bases short and J 0 bases short, with 17 bases between. CDR1 is SNHLY and CDR2 is FYNNEI in the germline V gene. This CDR3 has 17 amino acids. The variable domain in full, with the rest retrieved from reference TRBV2 and TRBJ1-4, is EPEVTQTPSHQVTQMGQEVILRCVPISNHLYFYWYRQILGQKVEFLVSFYNNEISEKSEIFDDQFSVERPDGSNFTLKIRSTKLEDSAMYFCASRRRENRATNEKLFFGSGTQLSVL.

The gene calls are TRBV7-2 and TRBJ2-5; D gene ambiguous. Germline CDR1 is SGHTA and CDR2 is FQGNSA. The CDR3 is 14 amino acids. Trimming removed 5 bases from V and 0 bases from J, with 10 bases in between. The CDR3 DNA is TGTGCCAGCAGCACGAGCGTAAACCAAGAGACCCAGTACTTC. It codes for CASSTSVNQETQYF. The full variable domain, in which reference TRBV7-2 and TRBJ2-5 provide the parts outside the CDR3, is GAGVSQSPSNKVTEKGKDVELRCDPISGHTALYWYRQSLGQGLEFLIYFQGNSAPDKSGLPSDRFSAERTGGSVSTLTIQRTQQEDSAVYLCASSTSVNQETQYFGPGTRLLVL.

V and J are TRBV20-1 and TRBJ2-4; 12 bases line up with TRBD2. V trimming: 7 bases; J trimming: 9 bases; junction bases outside the gene matches: 10. The CDR3 length is 14 residues. Germline V gene lookup returns CDR1 DFQATT and CDR2 SNEGSKA (reference sequence). The CDR3 sequence is CSGLTSGRGAIQYF. Written as DNA, the CDR3 is TGCAGTGGCTTGACTAGCGGGAGAGGGGCCATTCAGTACTTC.

The CDR3 sequence: CASSDLRGGVADTQYF. The CDR3, as DNA: TGTGCCAGCAGTGACTTACGGGGGGGCGTAGCGGATACGCAGTATTTT. The rearrangement links TRBV12-3 or TRBV12-4 to TRBJ2-3; 8 positions match TRBD2. The junction had 13 bases not matched to a gene; V was cut back by 5 bases and J by 6 bases. This CDR3 spans 16 amino acids.

On this clonotype: Without the conserved terminal phenylalanine or tryptophan, this CDR3 likely stems from a read error. V gene TRBV5-1 combines with J gene TRBJ2-1; D call uncertain. There are 14 residues in the CDR3. V was pared by 1 base and J by 10 bases, with 15 bases between. The germline gives CDR1 SGHRS, CDR2 YFSETQ. For the CDR3, the DNA is TGCGCCAGCAGCTTGATTCCGTCAAAAAAGGAGCAGTTCTTG. It yields the protein CASSLIPSKKEQFL.

The chain carries TRBV7-2 and TRBJ2-1; D ambiguous. The CDR3 spans 16 residues. The germline V gene has CDR1 SGHTA and CDR2 FQGNSA. Trimming removed 3 bases from V and 0 bases from J, with 12 bases in between. CDR3 sequence (DNA): TGTGCCAGCAGCTTGTCCCGAGACCACTCCTACAATGAGCAGTTCTTC. It translates to CASSLSRDHSYNEQFF.

The chain couples TRBV4-1 to TRBJ2-5, with D possibly being TRBD2 (6 bases). The CDR3 spans 16 residues. Germline V gene data show CDR1 as MGHRA and CDR2 as YSYEKL. Trimming left V 4 bases short and J 1 base short, with 16 bases between. The CDR3 protein is CASSRGGRDSQETQYF. DNA for the CDR3: TGCGCCAGCAGCCGAGGAGGGCGGGACTCCCAAGAGACCCAGTACTTC.

This clonotype has at least ten counts. The chain employs TRBV18 and TRBJ2-7, with D perhaps given as TRBD1 or TRBD2 (5 bases each). V lost 3 bases and J lost 3, with 9 bases in between. Germline V gene data show CDR1 as KGHSH and CDR2 as LQKENI. CDR3 length: 13 residues. CDR3 loop: CASSPGTVYEQYF. The CDR3 nucleotides read TGTGCCAGCTCACCCGGGACGGTCTACGAGCAGTACTTC.

The genes are TRBV29-1 and TRBJ1-1, with TRBD1 matching over 8 bases. V was clipped by 5 bases and J by 8 bases; unmatched bases: 10. This CDR3 region has 13 residues. Looked up from germline, CDR1 is SQVTM and CDR2 is ANQGSEA. CDR3 loop: CSVQPTGVLEAFF. CDR3 coding DNA: TGCAGCGTTCAACCGACAGGGGTACTCGAAGCTTTCTTT.

CDR3 residues: CASSAWEEADTDTQYF. The CDR3 DNA is TGTGCCAGCAGCGCCTGGGAAGAAGCTGACACAGATACGCAGTATTTT. The chain has TRBV7-8 and TRBJ2-3, with D unresolved. The CDR3 totals 16 residues. The germline gives CDR1 SGHVS, CDR2 FQNEAQ. The V gene lost 5 bases and the J gene lost 2 bases, with 17 bases spanning the gap.

The chain recombines TRBV25-1 with TRBJ1-1; 7 positions match TRBD1. The CDR3 is made up of 15 amino acids. The germline V gene encodes CDR1 MGHDK and CDR2 SYGVNS. After removal of 8 bases from V and 1 base from J, the junction contained 10 bases not matched to a gene. CDR3 sequence: CASRPPDRPNTEAFF. CDR3 sequence (DNA): TGTGCCAGCCGACCTCCGGACAGGCCGAACACTGAAGCTTTCTTT.

V and J are TRBV6-6 and TRBJ1-2; 8 bases fit TRBD1. The CDR3 runs 15 residues. Trimming took 5 bases from V and 8 from J; bases not matched to a gene: 13. Germline values: CDR1 MNHNY, CDR2 SVGAGI (reference sequence). CDR3 DNA sequence: TGTGCCAGCAGTGCCGGGACAGGAGGCACTCAGGGCTACACCTTC. This encodes CASSAGTGGTQGYTF.